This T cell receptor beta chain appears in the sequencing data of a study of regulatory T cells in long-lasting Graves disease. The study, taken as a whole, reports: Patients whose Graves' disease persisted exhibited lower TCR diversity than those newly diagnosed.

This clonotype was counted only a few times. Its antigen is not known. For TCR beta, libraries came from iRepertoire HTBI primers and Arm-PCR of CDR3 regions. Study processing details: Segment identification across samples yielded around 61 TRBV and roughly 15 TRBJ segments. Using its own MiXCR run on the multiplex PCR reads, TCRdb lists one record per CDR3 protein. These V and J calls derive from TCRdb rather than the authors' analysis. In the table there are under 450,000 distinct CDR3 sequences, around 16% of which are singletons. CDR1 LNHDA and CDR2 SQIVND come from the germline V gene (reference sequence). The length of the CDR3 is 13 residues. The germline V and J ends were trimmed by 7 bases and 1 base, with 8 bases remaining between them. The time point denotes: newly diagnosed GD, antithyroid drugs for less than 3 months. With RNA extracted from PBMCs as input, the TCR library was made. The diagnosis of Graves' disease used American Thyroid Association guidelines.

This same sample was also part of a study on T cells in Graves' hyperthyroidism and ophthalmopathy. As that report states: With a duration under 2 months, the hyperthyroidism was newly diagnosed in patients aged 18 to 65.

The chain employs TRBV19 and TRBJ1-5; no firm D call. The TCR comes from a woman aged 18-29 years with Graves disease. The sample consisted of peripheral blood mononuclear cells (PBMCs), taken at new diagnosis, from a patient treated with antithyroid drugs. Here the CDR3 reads CASTEWSNQPQHF. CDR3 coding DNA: TGTGCCAGTACCGAGTGGAGCAATCAGCCCCAGCATTTT.